The 32 T cell receptor beta chains below were found in one sample sequenced in a study of patients and donors after allogeneic stem cell transplantation (dated by TCRdb to the early 2020s). The library was prepared using RT-PCR. The instrument was a NextSeq 550. In-frame beta chains were kept once TCRdb had trimmed the public reads at Q25 with fastp and called clones with MiXCR. Rows merge per CDR3 protein into single entries with the most common DNA and genes. The sample table records about 960,000 distinct CDR3 sequences; around 17% of these occur just once. The ten most abundant clones make up 5% to 6.5% of the sample. The sequenced sample consisted of blood, either unsorted or a sorted T cell fraction (not recorded which). These receptors were collected from a human donor who was either an allogeneic HSCT recipient or a stem cell or donor lymphocyte infusion donor (not recorded which). It is not recorded whose cells these are; they may come from a transplant donor.

This clonotype was picked up a small number of times. This chain's CDR3 is CASSLTNSPNEQFF. In nucleotides, the CDR3 is TGTGCCAGCAGTCTGACAAACTCCCCCAATGAGCAGTTCTTC. The chain joins TRBV12-3 or TRBV12-4 to TRBJ2-1; D not resolved. Trimming pared 5 bases from V and 6 bases from J, leaving 14 bases between. This CDR3 has 14 amino acids.

The chain recombines TRBV7-2 with TRBJ2-1, with a possible D match to TRBD2 (6 bases). The CDR3 is 14 amino acids. Germline values: CDR1 SGHTA, CDR2 FQGNSA. Between the trimmed V and J ends, which lost 5 bases and 6 bases, there was a span of 14 bases. The CDR3 here is CASSRIPGVNEQFF. CDR3 coding DNA: TGTGCCAGCAGCCGAATTCCGGGGGTCAATGAGCAGTTCTTC.

This chain connects TRBV9 to TRBJ1-2; D uncertain. V was clipped by 3 bases and J by 3 bases, with 18 bases between them. CDR3 length equals 16 residues. The germline gives CDR1 SGDLS, CDR2 YYNGEE. CDR3 DNA: TGTGCCAGCAGCGCCAAAGGACCCCGAAGGTACTATGGCTACACCTTC. Protein product: CASSAKGPRRYYGYTF. The full variable domain, with the rest looked up from reference TRBV9 and TRBJ1-2, is DSGVTQTPKHLITATGQRVTLRCSPRSGDLSVYWYQQSLDQGLQFLIQYYNGEERAKGNILERFSAQQFPDLHSELNLSSLELGDSALYFCASSAKGPRRYYGYTFGSGTRLTVV.

The chain carries TRBV5-6 and TRBJ2-1; D could derive from TRBD1 or TRBD2 (5 bases each). V lost 2 bases to trimming and J lost 3 bases, with 9 bases between them. Germline V gene lookup returns CDR1 SGHDT and CDR2 YYEEEE. The CDR3 runs to 14 residues. CDR3 amino acids: CASSFEGNYNEQFF. CDR3 DNA sequence: TGTGCCAGCAGCTTTGAGGGGAACTACAATGAGCAGTTCTTC.

This clonotype was seen only a few times. V and J are TRBV6-5 and TRBJ1-2; D gene ambiguous. V shed 0 bases and J shed 10 bases, with 15 bases lying between them. The germline V gene encodes CDR1 MNHEY and CDR2 SVGAGI. This CDR3 region has 14 residues. Written as DNA, the CDR3 is TGTGCCAGCAGTTACTCCCTTGGAACGGCCAACTACACCTTC. As protein: CASSYSLGTANYTF.

This sequence joins TRBV24-1 and TRBJ2-6; no clear D. The germline V and J ends were trimmed by 6 bases and 2 bases, with 4 bases remaining between them. This CDR3 has 13 residues. CDR1 is KGHDR and CDR2 is SFDVKD in the germline V gene. CDR3 amino acids: CATSLAGANVLTF. The CDR3 region has the DNA TGTGCCACCAGTCTGGCTGGGGCCAACGTCCTGACTTTC.

This chain connects TRBV5-1 to TRBJ2-5, with 10 bases identical to TRBD1. J lost 4 bases, V lost 5 bases, and 8 bases had no gene match. The CDR3 spans 15 residues. In germline, CDR1 is SGHRS, CDR2 YFSETQ. The CDR3 DNA follows: TGCGCCAGCAGGTCGGGACAGGGGTCGGGAGAGACCCAGTACTTC. Translation gives CASRSGQGSGETQYF.

This clonotype has just one count. V is TRBV24-1 and J is TRBJ1-2, with 7 bases lining up with TRBD1. The V and J ends lost 4 bases and 2 bases, in that order; junction bases with no gene match: 6. Germline CDR1 reads KGHDR; CDR2 reads SFDVKD. The CDR3 runs 15 residues. In DNA form, the CDR3 reads TGTGCCACCAGTGACCCCACGACAGGGAACTATGGCTACACCTTC. Encoded protein: CATSDPTTGNYGYTF.

This clonotype was counted only a few times. The V gene is TRBV11-3, the J gene TRBJ2-2; maybe TRBD1 (6 bases). Looked up from germline, CDR1 is SGHNT and CDR2 is YENEEA. CDR3 length equals 15 residues. Trimming took 3 bases from V and 4 from J, leaving 12 bases between them. CDR3 amino acids: CASSFRGPFTGELFF. The CDR3 DNA sequence: TGTGCCAGCAGCTTCAGGGGTCCCTTCACCGGGGAGCTGTTTTTT.

The chain combines TRBV6-1 with TRBJ1-2; D remains unclear. V was trimmed by 8 bases and J by 6 bases, leaving 19 bases between them. Germline values: CDR1 MNHNS, CDR2 SASEGT. This CDR3 is built from 14 residues. In nucleotides, the CDR3 is TGTGCCAGCTCTCCGTTGGGTCGCTTGGATGGCTACACCTTC. Amino acid sequence: CASSPLGRLDGYTF.

J is TRBJ2-3 and V is TRBV20-1, with a possible D match to TRBD2 (6 bases). V was cut by 1 base and J by 3 bases, with 8 bases left in between. Germline lookup yields CDR1 DFQATT and CDR2 SNEGSKA (reference sequence). The CDR3 loop spans 13 amino acids. In DNA, the CDR3 is TGCAGTGCTAGAGTGGCGGGGACAGATACGCAGTATTTT. Translated, it gives CSARVAGTDTQYF.

A few counts support this clonotype. The chain uses TRBV6-1 and TRBJ2-7, with 8 nucleotides matching TRBD1. The CDR3 loop spans 15 amino acids. The junction had 7 bases not matched to a gene; V was cut back by 5 bases and J by 1 base. Looked up from germline, CDR1 is MNHNS and CDR2 is SASEGT. The CDR3 loop is CASSSSGQGSYEQYF. CDR3 nucleotides: TGTGCCAGCAGTAGTTCAGGACAGGGATCCTACGAGCAGTACTTC.

This clonotype was counted a single time. The V gene is TRBV12-3 or TRBV12-4, the J gene TRBJ2-7; D ambiguous. There are 16 residues in the CDR3. Trimming removed 5 bases at V and 1 base at J, with 18 bases between. The CDR3, as DNA: TGTGCCAGCAGTCCCATGGTGGCATCGGTATCCTACGAGCAGTACTTC. This gives the protein CASSPMVASVSYEQYF.

This clonotype was counted a few times. The chain carries TRBV20-1 and TRBJ2-2; possibly TRBD1 for D (6 bases). V lost 6 bases to trimming and J lost 1 base, with 12 bases between them. Germline CDR1 reads DFQATT; CDR2 reads SNEGSKA (reference sequence). The CDR3 loop spans 14 amino acids. The CDR3: CSAAGQKNTGELFF. For the CDR3, the DNA is TGCAGTGCCGCCGGACAGAAGAACACCGGGGAGCTGTTTTTT.

The chain joins TRBV5-1 to TRBJ2-3; 7 bases align to TRBD2. Germline assignment: CDR1 SGHRS and CDR2 YFSETQ. This CDR3 is 14 amino acids long. V lost 4 bases to trimming and J lost 5 bases; unmatched junction nucleotides: 7. CDR3 loop: CASSRAGDIDTQYF. The CDR3 DNA follows: TGCGCCAGCAGCCGGGCGGGAGATATAGATACGCAGTATTTT.

This clonotype has only a few counts. The chain couples TRBV7-9 to TRBJ1-6; 7 bases map to TRBD1. Losses at the gene ends were 5 bases for V and 6 bases for J; bases not matched to a gene: 4. CDR3 length equals 14 residues. Germline V lookup: CDR1 SEHNR, CDR2 FQNEAQ (reference sequence). In nucleotides, the CDR3 is TGTGCCAGCAGCCCGGGACAGCTTAATTCACCCCTCCACTTT. It yields the protein CASSPGQLNSPLHF.

This clonotype was counted only a few times. This chain links TRBV6-2 or TRBV6-3 with TRBJ2-1; D assignment may be TRBD1 or TRBD2 (5 bases each). Trimming cost V 10 bases and J 4 bases, with 17 bases left between them. Per the germline V gene, CDR1 is MNHEY and CDR2 is SVGEGT. The CDR3 totals 14 residues. CDR3 coding DNA: TGTGCCACCTCACCGGGACGATTTTACAATGAGCAGTTCTTC. Protein product: CATSPGRFYNEQFF.

This clonotype was seen only a few times. This chain links TRBV6-1 with TRBJ2-7; 9 positions agree with TRBD2. J lost 3 bases, V lost 5 bases, and 11 bases had no gene match. Germline V lookup: CDR1 MNHNS, CDR2 SASEGT. The CDR3 spans 16 residues. In nucleotides, the CDR3 is TGTGCCAGCAGTCCAACCCCGGGTAGCGGGAGCTACGAGCAGTACTTC. As protein: CASSPTPGSGSYEQYF.

This chain joins TRBV7-9 and TRBJ2-7, with a tentative D call TRBD2 (5 bases). The CDR3 is 12 residues long. Trimming removed 5 bases at V and 6 bases at J, with 11 bases between. The germline gives CDR1 SEHNR, CDR2 FQNEAQ (reference sequence). Here the CDR3 reads CASSQEGLEQYF. CDR3 sequence (DNA): TGTGCCAGCAGCCAAGAGGGTCTCGAGCAGTACTTC.

The rearrangement uses TRBV30 and TRBJ2-7; no clear D. The V gene lost 5 bases and the J gene lost 3 bases, with 11 bases spanning the gap. This CDR3 region has 12 residues. Germline V CDR1 and CDR2: GTSNPN, SVGIG (reference sequence). CDR3 sequence reads: CAWGPGFYEQYF. The CDR3 region has the DNA TGTGCCTGGGGCCCCGGGTTCTACGAGCAGTACTTC. Complete variable domain (other parts from reference TRBV30 and TRBJ2-7): SQTIHQWPATLVQPVGSPLSLECTVEGTSNPNLYWYRQAAGRGLQLLFYSVGIGQISSEVPQNLSASRPQDRQFILSSKKLLLSDSGFYLCAWGPGFYEQYFGPGTRLTVT.

This clonotype was counted only a few times. This chain links TRBV15 with TRBJ2-3; the D gene is possibly TRBD1 (7 bases). Germline V gives CDR1 LNHNV, CDR2 YYDKDF (reference sequence). This CDR3 has 13 amino acids. The V end was cut by 5 bases, the J end by 6 bases, with 12 bases between. The CDR3 DNA sequence: TGTGCCACCAGCGGAGGGACAGTGGATACGCAGTATTTT. As protein: CATSGGTVDTQYF.

The V and J genes are TRBV28 and TRBJ1-1; perhaps TRBD1 as D (6 bases). Germline values: CDR1 MDHEN, CDR2 SYDVKM. Trimming shortened V by 6 bases and J by 1 base, and 15 bases separated the two germline ends. The CDR3 contains 15 residues. CDR3 loop: CASSKQPGQNTEAFF. For the CDR3, the DNA is TGTGCCAGCAGCAAACAACCGGGACAGAACACTGAAGCTTTCTTT.

In its sample, this clonotype was seen many times. The chain employs TRBV12-3 or TRBV12-4 and TRBJ1-3; D is unresolved. Trimming removed 0 bases at V and 3 bases at J, with 12 bases between. This CDR3 contains 16 residues. CDR3 loop: CASSLALGVGGNTIYF. The CDR3 DNA reads TGTGCCAGCAGTTTAGCGCTCGGGGTTGGTGGAAACACCATATATTTT.

The rearrangement links TRBV25-1 to TRBJ2-5; D unclear. CDR3 length: 17 amino acids. V gave up 1 base and J gave up 0 bases, with 15 bases separating them. Germline V gene data show CDR1 as MGHDK and CDR2 as SYGVNS. CDR3 sequence (DNA): TGTGCCAGCAGTGAATTAGAGTCGCTCGGGTACCAAGAGACCCAGTACTTC. Translated: CASSELESLGYQETQYF. Full variable domain (missing parts from reference TRBV25-1 and TRBJ2-5): EADIYQTPRYLVIGTGKKITLECSQTMGHDKMYWYQQDPGMELHLIHYSYGVNSTEKGDLSSESTVSRIRTEHFPLTLESARPSHTSQYLCASSELESLGYQETQYFGPGTRLLVL.

The chain uses TRBV12-3 or TRBV12-4 and TRBJ2-5, with a possible D match to TRBD1 (5 bases). The length of the CDR3 is 17 residues. V lost 3 bases and J lost 4, with 21 bases in between. The CDR3 loop reads CASSFIIQDTSRETQYF. CDR3 sequence (DNA): TGTGCCAGCAGTTTCATTATACAGGACACTTCGCGAGAGACCCAGTACTTC.

The rearrangement uses TRBV12-3 or TRBV12-4 and TRBJ1-5; D is possibly TRBD1 (5 bases). This CDR3 is 15 amino acids long. V shed 4 bases and J shed 1 base, with 11 bases lying between them. The CDR3: CASSSRAGSNQPQHF. The DNA of the CDR3 is TGTGCCAGCAGTTCCAGGGCAGGGAGCAATCAGCCCCAGCATTTT.

Note on this clonotype: One junction end disagrees with the germline gene, perhaps due to a read error. The rearrangement joins TRBV5-1 to TRBJ1-2; D unresolved. The CDR3 has 15 residues. The germline CDR1 and CDR2 sequences are SGHRS and YFSETQ. The CDR3 coding sequence is TGCGCCTGCAGCTTGGCGCAGCCCGATCCCTATGGCTACACCTTC. Its protein product is CACSLAQPDPYGYTF.

This clonotype has more than one count but fewer than ten. The V call is TRBV29-1, the J call TRBJ1-2, with a possible D match to TRBD1 (6 bases). The V end lost 7 bases, the J end lost 7 bases, and 13 bases lay between the germline ends. Germline V gene lookup returns CDR1 SQVTM and CDR2 ANQGSEA. The CDR3 runs 11 residues. Here the CDR3 reads CSGLEGGGYTF. CDR3 sequence (DNA): TGCAGCGGGCTCGAGGGGGGTGGCTACACCTTC.

This clonotype has a handful of counts. The chain has TRBV12-3 or TRBV12-4 and TRBJ1-1; D possibly corresponds to TRBD1 (5 bases). Trimming pared 3 bases from V and 9 bases from J, leaving 11 bases between. The CDR3 is 12 amino acids. The CDR3 loop is CASSLRGPKAFF. The CDR3 DNA follows: TGTGCCAGCAGTTTGCGGGGACCTAAAGCTTTCTTT.

This clonotype was detected ten times or more. V gene TRBV9 combines with J gene TRBJ1-5; D perhaps matches TRBD1 (5 bases). The CDR3 runs 15 residues. Trimming took 4 bases from V and 8 from J, leaving 19 bases between them. Germline CDR1 reads SGDLS; CDR2 reads YYNGEE. The CDR3 sequence is CASSPGGNLDKPQHF. CDR3 in DNA: TGTGCCAGCAGCCCTGGGGGGAACCTCGACAAGCCCCAGCATTTT. Together with reference TRBV9 and TRBJ1-5, the CDR3 gives the full variable domain: DSGVTQTPKHLITATGQRVTLRCSPRSGDLSVYWYQQSLDQGLQFLIQYYNGEERAKGNILERFSAQQFPDLHSELNLSSLELGDSALYFCASSPGGNLDKPQHFGDGTRLSIL.

J is TRBJ2-7 and V is TRBV20-1, with TRBD1 matching 9 bases. Germline V gene lookup returns CDR1 DFQATT and CDR2 SNEGSKA (reference sequence). The CDR3 extends over 16 amino acids. V lost 4 bases and J lost 3; bases outside the gene matches: 13. CDR3 in DNA: TGCAGTGCTATTCCCCCTCCGGGACAGGGACGCTACGAGCAGTACTTC. It specifies CSAIPPPGQGRYEQYF.

This clonotype was counted only a few times. This chain joins TRBV20-1 and TRBJ2-7; TRBD2 matches 7 bases. Germline V gene data show CDR1 as DFQATT and CDR2 as SNEGSKA (reference sequence). V lost 6 bases and J lost 3; bases outside the gene matches: 5. The CDR3 contains 12 residues. The CDR3 coding sequence is TGCAGTGCCCCGACTAGCATCTACGAGCAGTACTTC. It translates to CSAPTSIYEQYF.